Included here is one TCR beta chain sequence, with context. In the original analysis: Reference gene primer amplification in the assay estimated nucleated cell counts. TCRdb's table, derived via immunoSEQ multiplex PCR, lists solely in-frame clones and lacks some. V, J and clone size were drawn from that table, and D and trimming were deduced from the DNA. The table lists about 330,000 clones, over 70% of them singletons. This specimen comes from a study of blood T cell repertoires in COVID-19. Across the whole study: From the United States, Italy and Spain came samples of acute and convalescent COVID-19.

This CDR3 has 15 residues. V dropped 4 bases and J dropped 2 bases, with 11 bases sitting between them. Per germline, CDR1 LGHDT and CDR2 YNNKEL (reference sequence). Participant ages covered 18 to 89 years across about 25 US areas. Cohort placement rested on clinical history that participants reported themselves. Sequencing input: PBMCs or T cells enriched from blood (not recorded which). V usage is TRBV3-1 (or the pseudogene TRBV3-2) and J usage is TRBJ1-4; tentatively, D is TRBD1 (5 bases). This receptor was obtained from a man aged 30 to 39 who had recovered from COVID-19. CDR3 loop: CASSPETETNEKLFF. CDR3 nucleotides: TGTGCCAGCAGCCCGGAGACAGAGACTAATGAAAAACTGTTTTTT.